This entry features one TCR beta chain sequence. The sample belongs to a study of control samples from healthy donors and cancer patients. Germline assignment: CDR1 LNHDA and CDR2 SQIVND (reference sequence). Trimming at V came to 10 bases and at J to 6 bases, leaving 10 bases not matched to a gene. The CDR3 extends over 14 amino acids. TCRdb's copy holds only in-frame clones and misses some; the assay was immunoSEQ multiplex PCR. Here the sample spans about 86,000 clones, over 90% being singletons. The TCR sequence derives from a woman between 18 and 29 years old in good health. The rearrangement links TRBV19 to TRBJ2-3; 10 nucleotides match TRBD2. Sequencing was done on a sample of blood. CDR3 DNA: TGTGCCACCAAAGAAGCGGGGGGGCGGGATACGCAGTATTTT. It encodes CATKEAGGRDTQYF.